The next 9 T cell receptor beta chains were all read from a single sample in a study of shared clonotypes between healthy human individuals. Generated by immunoSEQ multiplex PCR, the TCRdb table keeps only in-frame clones and is missing some. The profile shows about 460,000 clones, around 77% of them singletons. The sequenced sample was PBMCs. The receptor set was obtained from a middle-aged woman in good health. Some clones in this sample may be carry-over from other donors' samples.

The genes are TRBV10-3 and TRBJ2-5, with D perhaps matching TRBD1 or TRBD2 (5 bases each). Between the trimmed V and J ends, which lost 7 bases and 9 bases, there was a span of 18 bases. The CDR3 totals 13 residues. The germline V gene encodes CDR1 ENHRY and CDR2 SYGVKD. The CDR3 DNA reads as TGTGCCATCAATGCGTCGGGCCTGGGGGCCCAGTACTTC. Its translation is CAINASGLGAQYF.

The chain carries TRBV5-4 and TRBJ2-1, with D perhaps matching TRBD2 (6 bases). V lost 2 bases and J 6 bases, leaving 15 bases between the germline ends. This CDR3 has 15 residues. CDR1 is SGHNT, CDR2 YYREEE, per germline (reference sequence). CDR3 sequence (DNA): TGTGCCAGCAGCTTCGTAAGCGGGCCGGTCAATGAGCAGTTCTTC. The encoded protein is CASSFVSGPVNEQFF.

The rearrangement links TRBV29-1 to TRBJ1-1; 10 nucleotides align to TRBD1. Germline CDR1 reads SQVTM; CDR2 reads ANQGSEA. This CDR3 is 13 amino acids long. V shed 7 bases and J 3 bases; nucleotides not matched to a gene: 5. Here the CDR3 DNA reads TGCAGCGCCAGACAGGGGGCTTACACTGAAGCTTTCTTT. Residues: CSARQGAYTEAFF.

V gene TRBV29-1 combines with J gene TRBJ1-1, with D tentatively TRBD1 (5 bases). The V end was cut by 7 bases, the J end by 5 bases, with 17 bases between. Germline CDR1 and CDR2: SQVTM and ANQGSEA. This CDR3 is 13 amino acids long. CDR3 bases: TGCAGCGCCGGAGTGGGGGGAGGAACTGAAGCTTTCTTT. This sequence encodes CSAGVGGGTEAFF.

This clone appeared a few times. The chain uses TRBV2 and TRBJ1-1, with D perhaps TRBD1 (5 bases). Deletions cut 6 bases from V and 0 bases from J, with 11 bases between. This CDR3 has 14 amino acids. In germline, CDR1 is SNHLY, CDR2 FYNNEI. The CDR3 DNA sequence: TGTGCCAGCAGCCCCAGGGATGTGAACACTGAAGCTTTCTTT. It yields the protein CASSPRDVNTEAFF. The complete variable domain, with remaining parts taken from reference TRBV2 and TRBJ1-1, reads EPEVTQTPSHQVTQMGQEVILRCVPISNHLYFYWYRQILGQKVEFLVSFYNNEISEKSEIFDDQFSVERPDGSNFTLKIRSTKLEDSAMYFCASSPRDVNTEAFFGQGTRLTVV.

Concerning this clone itself: This probably arose from a read error, given a far larger clone one base away. The J gene is TRBJ2-2, the V gene TRBV18; D uncertain. Trimming took off 8 bases at V and 7 bases at J, with 17 bases between the two ends. CDR1 is KGHSH, CDR2 LQKENI, per germline. The CDR3 consists of 14 residues. Here the CDR3 DNA reads TGTGCCAGCACCCCAAATCCCTGGGACGGGGAGCTGTTTTTT. Translation gives CASTPNPWDGELFF.

The sample holds one count of this clone. The junction departs from the called germline gene at one end, perhaps through a read error. J is TRBJ2-7 and V is TRBV6-1; unclear D gene. Germline CDR1 is MNHNS and CDR2 is SASEGT. This CDR3 is built from 12 residues. The CDR3 coding sequence is TGTGCCAGCAGTGAGTTAACCTACAAGCAGTACTTC. It is translated as CASSELTYKQYF.

This chain uses TRBV28 with TRBJ1-2; tentative D call: TRBD1 (5 bases). CDR1 and CDR2 (germline): MDHEN, SYDVKM. V gave up 3 bases and J gave up 5 bases, with 16 bases separating them. The CDR3 is 15 amino acids. This CDR3 is CASSLGGRVSYGYTF. DNA for the CDR3: TGTGCCAGCAGTTTGGGGGGAAGGGTATCTTATGGCTACACCTTC.

A remark on this clone: At one end, the junction sequence differs from germline, possibly due to a read error. Within the sample, other DNA sequences also encode this same CDR3. The gene calls are TRBV7-8 and TRBJ2-3; D not certain. The CDR3 is 16 residues long. Germline-derived CDR1 and CDR2 are SGHVS and FQNEAQ. The CDR3 DNA reads TGTGCCAGCAGCTTAGTCGGTGGTACATATACAGATACCCAGTATTTT. Its protein is CASSLVGGTYTDTQYF.